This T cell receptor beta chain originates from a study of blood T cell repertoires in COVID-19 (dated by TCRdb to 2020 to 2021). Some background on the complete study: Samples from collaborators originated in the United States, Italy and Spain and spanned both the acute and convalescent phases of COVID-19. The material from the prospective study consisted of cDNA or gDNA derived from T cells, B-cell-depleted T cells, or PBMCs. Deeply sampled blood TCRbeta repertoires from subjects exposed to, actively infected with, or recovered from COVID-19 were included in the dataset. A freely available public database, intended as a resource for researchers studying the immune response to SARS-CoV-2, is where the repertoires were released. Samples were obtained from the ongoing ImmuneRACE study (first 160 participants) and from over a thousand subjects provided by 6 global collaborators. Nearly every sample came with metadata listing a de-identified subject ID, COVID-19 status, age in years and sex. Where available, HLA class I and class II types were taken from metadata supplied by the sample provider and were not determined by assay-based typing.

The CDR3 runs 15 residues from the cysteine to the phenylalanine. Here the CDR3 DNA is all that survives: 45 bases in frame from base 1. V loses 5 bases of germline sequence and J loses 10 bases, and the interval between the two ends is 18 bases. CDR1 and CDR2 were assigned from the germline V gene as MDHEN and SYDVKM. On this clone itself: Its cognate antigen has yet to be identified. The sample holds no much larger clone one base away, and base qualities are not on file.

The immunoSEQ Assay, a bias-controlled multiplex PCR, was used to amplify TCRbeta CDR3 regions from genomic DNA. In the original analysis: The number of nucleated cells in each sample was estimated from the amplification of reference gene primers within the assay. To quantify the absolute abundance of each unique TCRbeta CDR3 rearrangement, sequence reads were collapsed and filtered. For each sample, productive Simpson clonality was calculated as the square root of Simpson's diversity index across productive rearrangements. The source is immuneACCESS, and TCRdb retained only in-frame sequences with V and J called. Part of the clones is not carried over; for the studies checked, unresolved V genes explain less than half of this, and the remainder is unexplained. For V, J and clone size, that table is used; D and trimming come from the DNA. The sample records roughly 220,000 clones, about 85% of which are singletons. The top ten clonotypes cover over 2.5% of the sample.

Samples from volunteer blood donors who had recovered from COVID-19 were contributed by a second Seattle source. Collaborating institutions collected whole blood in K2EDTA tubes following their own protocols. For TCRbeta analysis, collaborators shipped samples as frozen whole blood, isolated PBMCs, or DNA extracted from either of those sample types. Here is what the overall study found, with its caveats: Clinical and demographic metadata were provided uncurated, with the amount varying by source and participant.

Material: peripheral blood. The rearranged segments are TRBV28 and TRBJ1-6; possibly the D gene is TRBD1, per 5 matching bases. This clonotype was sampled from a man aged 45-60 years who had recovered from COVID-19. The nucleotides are TGTGCCAGCAGTCTTGCGCAGGGTTCTCGATCACCCCTCCACTTT. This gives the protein CASSLAQGSRSPLHF.